These T cell receptor beta chains were read from a single sample in a study of cytomegalovirus exposure and HLA in healthy donors. Sequencing was performed with immunoSEQ multiplex PCR; in TCRdb, only in-frame clones are kept and a portion is missing. The sample includes around 100,000 clones, 70% to 80% of them seen just once. The sequenced material came from PBMCs. The receptors here all came from an older woman in good health and CMV-seropositive. Each CDR3 is given without its conserved first and last residue.

TRBJ2-7 | TRBV2 | ASVSPGTPYEQY
TRBJ2-2 | TRBV4-1 | ASSQGQGNTGELF
TRBJ2-7 | TRBV5-1 | ASSFLSQRVSSYEQY
TRBJ1-5 | TRBV4-1 | ASSQDQGRVSNQPQH
TRBJ2-1 | TRBV30 | AWTSGLSNEQF
TRBJ1-2 | TRBV2 | ASSGQNYGYT
TRBJ1-1 | TRBV13 | ASSKGHLNTEAF
TRBJ2-1 | TRBV14 | ASSQAARSSYNEQF
TRBJ1-2 | TRBV19 | ASTARGGRSYGYT
TRBJ2-1 | TRBV5-6 | AGSMTSANEQF
TRBJ2-7 | TRBV27 | ASSPYRGSYYEQY
TRBJ1-6 | TRBV5-6 | ASSFLTVNSPLH
TRBJ1-2 | TRBV18 | ASSPPTGQGHYGYT
TRBJ2-1 | TRBV11-1 | ASSRGLVDEQF
TRBJ2-7 | TRBV20-1 | SAKDSYEQY
TRBJ2-1 | TRBV10-1 | ASSESSLNYNEQF
TRBJ2-2 | TRBV19 | ASRGDSVSTGELF
TRBJ1-2 | TRBV4-2 | ASSPGQGMEGYT
TRBJ2-5 | TRBV5-4 | ASSLSPGSPQETQY
TRBJ2-3 | TRBV4-1 | ASSQKGAGPDTQY
TRBJ2-2 | TRBV5-5 | ASSLIGGSGELF
TRBJ2-7 | TRBV30 | AWTSGRYEQY
TRBJ1-1 | TRBV18 | ASSPGRGRTEAF
TRBJ2-7 | TRBV4-1 | ASSPGILRQTYEQY
TRBJ2-1 | TRBV15 | ATRASGSSYNEQF
TRBJ2-7 | TRBV2 | ASSGDLYYEQY
TRBJ1-1 | TRBV6-1 | AGRADTMNTEAF
TRBJ2-5 | TRBV29-1 | SAGRGRGETQY
TRBJ1-1 | TRBV27 | ASRKTGGSTEAF
TRBJ1-6 | TRBV4-2 | ASSQGGQGGWSPLH
TRBJ1-1 | TRBV27 | ASRAGTGNTEAF
TRBJ2-7 | TRBV6-5 | ASSYEGAGGSYEQY
TRBJ1-1 | TRBV11-2 | ASSLGTLTEAF
TRBJ2-1 | TRBV5-4 | ASTIAGLNNEQF
NA | TRBV6-6 | ASRIRGRAYEQY
TRBJ2-5 | TRBV15 | ATSREGQMYQETQY
TRBJ1-1 | TRBV5-5 | ASNRIQGVGTEAF
TRBJ2-7 | TRBV11-2 | ASSSLDSLSYEQY
TRBJ1-1 | TRBV28 | ASTGGYTEAF
TRBJ2-7 | TRBV28 | ASGGGRYEQY
TRBJ1-3 | TRBV6-1 | ASSARQTPGNTIY
TRBJ2-7 | TRBV5-1 | ASSFQGAEQY
TRBJ2-7 | TRBV5-1 | ASRPSGNDEQY
TRBJ2-5 | TRBV9 | ASTLGTGGETQY
TRBJ2-1 | TRBV28 | ASSSAGGGSSYNEQF
TRBJ2-2 | TRBV7-9 | ASSSQTSGASWELF
TRBJ2-7 | TRBV27 | ASSSLWRDDYEQY
TRBJ2-3 | TRBV7-9 | ASSLARGSTDTQY
TRBJ2-2 | TRBV6-1 | ASKQANTGELF
TRBJ1-4 | TRBV5-1 | ASSLTGERAEKLF
TRBJ1-3 | TRBV6-5 | ASSSRPPPGNTIY
NA | TRBV7-3 | ASSPDSLRPEQY
TRBJ1-2 | TRBV4-1 | ASSRDINYGYT